The 32 T cell receptor beta chains presented below share a single source sample, sequenced in a study of shared clonotypes between healthy human individuals. TCRdb keeps only in-frame clones here, not all; method: immunoSEQ multiplex PCR. The profile shows around 1.4 million clones, just under 99% of them singletons. Source material: naive CD4+ T cells sorted from blood. As for subset: CD45RA+ positively selected. The receptors were sampled from a man younger than 45 in good health.

The gene calls are TRBV25-1 and TRBJ2-3; no reliable D call. The CDR3 is 14 residues long. The V gene lost 3 bases and the J gene lost 1 base, with 8 bases spanning the gap. Germline CDR1 MGHDK, CDR2 SYGVNS. CDR3 in DNA: TGTGCCAGCAGTGAGTGGGCAGGCACAGATACGCAGTATTTT. Encoded protein: CASSEWAGTDTQYF.

The chain combines TRBV14 with TRBJ2-2, with TRBD2 matching 9 bases. In germline, CDR1 is SGHDN, CDR2 FVKESK. The CDR3 sequence is 14 residues long. Trimming removed 6 bases from V and 7 bases from J; junction bases left unmatched: 6. The CDR3 region is CASRTGLANGELFF. DNA of the CDR3: TGTGCCAGCAGAACGGGACTAGCCAACGGGGAGCTGTTTTTT.

The V call is TRBV9, the J call TRBJ2-1; 8 nucleotides align to TRBD2. CDR3 length: 15 amino acids. Per the germline V gene, CDR1 is SGDLS and CDR2 is YYNGEE. Trimming at V came to 4 bases and at J to 7 bases, leaving 10 bases not matched to a gene. The CDR3 loop reads CASSSFSGASNEQFF. The CDR3 DNA follows: TGTGCCAGCAGCTCCTTTAGCGGGGCGTCGAATGAGCAGTTCTTC.

The rearrangement links TRBV7-9 to TRBJ2-7; TRBD2 agrees at 9 bases. This CDR3 region has 16 residues. Germline assignment: CDR1 SEHNR and CDR2 FQNEAQ (reference sequence). V lost 1 base to trimming and J lost 6 bases; unmatched junction nucleotides: 10. The CDR3 loop reads CASSLGIGTSLREQYF. The CDR3 bases are TGTGCCAGCAGCTTAGGTATAGGGACTAGCCTGCGCGAGCAGTACTTC. The full variable domain, with the rest looked up from reference TRBV7-9 and TRBJ2-7, is DTGVSQNPRHKITKRGQNVTFRCDPISEHNRLYWYRQTLGQGPEFLTYFQNEAQLEKSRLLSDRFSAERPKGSFSTLEIQRTEQGDSAMYLCASSLGIGTSLREQYFGPGTRLTVT.

The chain couples TRBV28 to TRBJ1-5; TRBD1 matches 8 bases. The length of the CDR3 is 14 residues. V trimming: 6 bases; J trimming: 3 bases; junction bases outside the gene matches: 4. From germline, CDR1 is MDHEN and CDR2 SYDVKM. The CDR3, as DNA: TGTGCCAGCAGACCGGACAGGGTCAATCAGCCCCAGCATTTT. This sequence encodes CASRPDRVNQPQHF. The entire variable domain, with the rest obtained from reference TRBV28 and TRBJ1-5, is as follows: DVKVTQSSRYLVKRTGEKVFLECVQDMDHENMFWYRQDPGLGLRLIYFSYDVKMKEKGDIPEGYSVSREKKERFSLILESASTNQTSMYLCASRPDRVNQPQHFGDGTRLSIL.

With regard to this clone: This CDR3 is also generated by other DNA sequences in the sample. The CDR3, as DNA: TGCGCCAGCAGCTCCGGGACAGGGAGTTACAATGAGCAGTTCTTC. Its protein product is CASSSGTGSYNEQFF. The rearrangement uses TRBV5-1 and TRBJ2-1, with 9 positions matching TRBD1. V lost 3 bases, J lost 4 bases, and 5 bases stayed unmatched. Germline V gene data show CDR1 as SGHRS and CDR2 as YFSETQ. The CDR3 is 15 residues long.

The chain recombines TRBV5-1 with TRBJ1-1; D is ambiguous. The CDR3 sequence is 14 residues long. CDR1 is SGHRS, CDR2 YFSETQ, per germline. The V gene lost 0 bases and the J gene lost 0 bases, with 6 bases spanning the gap. CDR3 in DNA: TGCGCCAGCAGCTTGGCCAAAATGAACACTGAAGCTTTCTTT. Translating gives CASSLAKMNTEAFF.

A single count supports this clone. The chain carries TRBV5-1 and TRBJ2-2; D gene ambiguous. There are 16 residues in the CDR3. V lost 0 bases, J lost 1 base, and 10 bases lay in between. The germline V gene has CDR1 SGHRS and CDR2 YFSETQ. The CDR3 spells CASSLGQAVNTGELFF. The CDR3 nucleotides read TGCGCCAGCAGCTTGGGTCAGGCCGTGAACACCGGGGAGCTGTTTTTT.

The V gene is TRBV18, the J gene TRBJ2-2; 8 nucleotides match TRBD1. V shed 3 bases and J 3 bases; nucleotides not matched to a gene: 6. CDR1 is KGHSH, CDR2 LQKENI, per germline. CDR3 length: 16 residues. CDR3 sequence (DNA): TGTGCCAGCTCACCGAGGCAGGGGGCAGACACCGGGGAGCTGTTTTTT. It encodes CASSPRQGADTGELFF.

V is TRBV28 and J is TRBJ2-5, with TRBD2 matching over 10 bases. V lost 5 bases to trimming and J lost 2 bases; unmatched junction nucleotides: 5. The CDR3 extends over 15 amino acids. Germline lookup yields CDR1 MDHEN and CDR2 SYDVKM. Written as DNA, the CDR3 is TGTGCCAGCAGTCTAGCGGGGGCAGTACAAGAGACCCAGTACTTC. Translating it yields CASSLAGAVQETQYF.

The chain has TRBV5-4 and TRBJ2-3; 8 positions agree with TRBD1. V was clipped by 4 bases and J by 6 bases; unmatched bases: 10. Germline V gene sequence: CDR1 SGHNT, CDR2 YYREEE (reference sequence). The CDR3 spans 15 residues. CDR3 sequence: CASSPEQGGFDTQYF. DNA for the CDR3: TGTGCCAGCAGCCCTGAACAGGGGGGATTTGATACGCAGTATTTT.

The CDR3, as DNA: TGTGCCAGCAGTGACCTTCCCCAGCATTTT. Protein product: CASSDLPQHF. The gene calls are TRBV6-4 and TRBJ1-5, with D unclear. From germline, CDR1 is MRHNA and CDR2 SNTAGT. The V end lost 2 bases, the J end lost 10 bases, and 3 bases lay between the germline ends. This CDR3 comprises 10 residues.

The rearrangement links TRBV10-3 to TRBJ2-7; weak D call: TRBD1 (6 bases). Deletions cut 3 bases from V and 3 bases from J, with 9 bases between. Germline CDR1 is ENHRY and CDR2 is SYGVKD. This CDR3 is built from 13 residues. The CDR3 loop is CAISDYRDYEQYF. The DNA of the CDR3 is TGTGCCATCAGTGACTACAGGGACTACGAGCAGTACTTC.

The CDR3 loop reads CASGRAGLNEQYF. The CDR3 region has the DNA TGTGCCAGCGGAAGAGCGGGACTCAACGAGCAGTACTTC. The chain is built from TRBV9 and TRBJ2-7; 7 positions match TRBD2. Germline CDR1 reads SGDLS; CDR2 reads YYNGEE. The CDR3 covers 13 residues. V lost 7 bases and J lost 5; bases outside the gene matches: 9.

The chain joins TRBV28 to TRBJ2-7; TRBD1 might be the D (6 bases). The V end was cut by 4 bases, the J end by 2 bases, with 6 bases between. CDR3 length equals 12 residues. Germline V gene lookup returns CDR1 MDHEN and CDR2 SYDVKM. CDR3 nucleotides: TGTGCCAGCAGTTACAGGGCCTACGAGCAGTACTTC. Translating it yields CASSYRAYEQYF.

Note on this clone: Other DNA variants within this sample encode the same CDR3. The CDR3 DNA follows: TGTGCCAGCAGTGATCAGGGCTACGAGCAGTACTTC. Translating gives CASSDQGYEQYF. This rearrangement joins TRBV6-1 to TRBJ2-7; perhaps TRBD1 as D (5 bases). The V gene lost 3 bases and the J gene lost 3 bases, with 6 bases spanning the gap. CDR3 length equals 12 residues. Germline V CDR1 and CDR2: MNHNS, SASEGT.

The V call is TRBV15, the J call TRBJ2-7; TRBD1 agrees at 9 bases. This CDR3 is 13 amino acids long. Germline CDR1 and CDR2: LNHNV and YYDKDF (reference sequence). Losses at the gene ends were 9 bases for V and 6 bases for J; bases not matched to a gene: 9. Written as DNA, the CDR3 is TGTGCCACAGGAAACAGGGGGCAGGTCGAGCAGTACTTC. Residues: CATGNRGQVEQYF.

This chain joins TRBV10-1 and TRBJ2-7, with TRBD2 as a possible D gene (6 bases). CDR3 length: 13 amino acids. The germline V and J ends were trimmed by 5 bases and 7 bases, with 15 bases remaining between them. Per germline, CDR1 WNHNN and CDR2 SYGVQD (reference sequence). CDR3 amino acids: CASSRSGTSEQYF. For the CDR3, the DNA is TGCGCCAGCAGTCGATCCGGGACTTCGGAGCAGTACTTC.

This chain joins TRBV5-1 and TRBJ2-5; D perhaps matches TRBD1 (6 bases). Per germline, CDR1 SGHRS and CDR2 YFSETQ. Trimming cost V 3 bases and J 5 bases, with 20 bases left between them. The CDR3 is 16 amino acids. CDR3 nucleotide sequence: TGCGCCAGCAGCTCGGACGGGACATATGGGATGGAGACCCAGTACTTC. It is translated as CASSSDGTYGMETQYF.

V gene TRBV2 combines with J gene TRBJ1-2; no clear D. Trimming took 3 bases from V and 8 from J, leaving 13 bases between them. The CDR3 length is 13 residues. Germline CDR1 and CDR2: SNHLY and FYNNEI. CDR3 residues: CASSEALVVGYTF. The CDR3 nucleotides read TGTGCCAGCAGTGAGGCCCTCGTGGTGGGCTACACCTTC.

This clone has just one count. This CDR3 is CSVERLAGDNEQFF. The DNA for the CDR3 is TGCAGCGTTGAACGGCTAGCGGGAGACAATGAGCAGTTCTTC. The chain combines TRBV29-1 with TRBJ2-1; TRBD2 agrees at 10 bases. CDR1 SQVTM and CDR2 ANQGSEA come from the germline V gene. The trim removed 2 bases at V and 5 bases at J, leaving 3 bases unmatched. The CDR3 is 14 amino acids.

The chain employs TRBV14 and TRBJ2-1; D remains unclear. The V gene's germline CDR1 is SGHDN and CDR2 FVKESK. The CDR3 sequence is 14 residues long. V lost 2 bases and J lost 2, with 7 bases in between. The CDR3 DNA is TGTGCCAGCAGCCAACGTTCCGCCTACAATGAGCAGTTCTTC. It is translated as CASSQRSAYNEQFF.

The CDR3 protein is CASSLALGHSEQYF. The DNA of the CDR3 is TGTGCCAGCAGCTTGGCCCTGGGACACTCGGAGCAGTACTTC. The chain combines TRBV5-6 with TRBJ2-7; D might be TRBD1 (6 bases). The germline gives CDR1 SGHDT, CDR2 YYEEEE. CDR3 length: 14 residues. V dropped 0 bases and J dropped 7 bases, with 14 bases sitting between them.

The rearrangement uses TRBV15 and TRBJ2-3; 10 bases are shared with TRBD2. This CDR3 has 18 amino acids. V shed 5 bases and J 4 bases; nucleotides not matched to a gene: 15. The germline V gene has CDR1 LNHNV and CDR2 YYDKDF (reference sequence). CDR3 coding DNA: TGTGCCACCAGCCGAGCGGGAGGGCACGCGTTTCAATCAGATACGCAGTATTTT. This codes for CATSRAGGHAFQSDTQYF.

This chain links TRBV7-8 with TRBJ2-4; TRBD1 is a possible D gene (5 bases). Germline V lookup: CDR1 SGHVS, CDR2 FQNEAQ. The CDR3 loop spans 19 amino acids. V lost 1 base, J lost 0 bases, and 19 bases lay in between. The CDR3 DNA follows: TGTGCCAGCAGCTTAGGTCATCCAGGGCTTGGATTAGCCAAAAACATTCAGTACTTC. Its protein is CASSLGHPGLGLAKNIQYF.

As DNA, the CDR3 is TGCGCCAGCAGCCAAGTGCTACAGGGGCCCACTGTCAGCTCTGGAAACACCATATATTTT. It specifies CASSQVLQGPTVSSGNTIYF. The chain is built from TRBV4-3 and TRBJ1-3; 7 bases map to TRBD1. V gave up 1 base and J gave up 0 bases; unmatched junction bases: 15. The CDR3 spans 20 residues. From germline, CDR1 is LGHNA and CDR2 YSLEER.

The V call is TRBV2, the J call TRBJ2-7; D is unresolved. The CDR3 consists of 11 residues. Germline lookup yields CDR1 SNHLY and CDR2 FYNNEI. With 6 bases removed from V and 4 bases from J, the gap between germline ends came to 7 bases. The CDR3 is CASSPRYEQYF. The CDR3 DNA reads as TGTGCCAGCAGCCCAAGGTACGAGCAGTACTTC. The variable domain in full, with the rest retrieved from reference TRBV2 and TRBJ2-7, is EPEVTQTPSHQVTQMGQEVILRCVPISNHLYFYWYRQILGQKVEFLVSFYNNEISEKSEIFDDQFSVERPDGSNFTLKIRSTKLEDSAMYFCASSPRYEQYFGPGTRLTVT.

There are a few counts of this clone. The chain employs TRBV15 and TRBJ1-2; 9 bases line up with TRBD1. The V gene's germline CDR1 is LNHNV and CDR2 YYDKDF (reference sequence). The V gene end was trimmed by 2 bases and the J gene end by 6 bases; junction bases not matched to a gene: 7. The CDR3 covers 15 residues. CDR3 loop: CATSRPGQGPNGYTF. CDR3 DNA: TGTGCCACCAGCAGACCGGGACAGGGACCAAATGGCTACACCTTC.

As to this clone: This specimen includes other DNA sequences encoding the same CDR3. This chain uses TRBV18 with TRBJ2-5; 7 bases line up with TRBD1. Germline V gene lookup returns CDR1 KGHSH and CDR2 LQKENI. V gave up 3 bases and J gave up 3 bases; unmatched junction bases: 7. This CDR3 contains 15 residues. For the CDR3, the DNA is TGTGCCAGCTCACCGGGAGCAGGGGGAGAAGAGACCCAGTACTTC. It codes for CASSPGAGGEETQYF.

The chain recombines TRBV5-1 with TRBJ1-1; 8 bases line up with TRBD1. Trimming took 4 bases from V and 3 from J; bases not matched to a gene: 2. This CDR3 spans 13 amino acids. Germline V gene sequence: CDR1 SGHRS, CDR2 YFSETQ. The CDR3 DNA is TGCGCCAGCAGCATACAGGGGGACACTGAAGCTTTCTTT. Translated, it gives CASSIQGDTEAFF.

The J gene is TRBJ2-7, the V gene TRBV28, with D perhaps matching TRBD1 (5 bases). Trimming took 7 bases from V and 2 from J, leaving 18 bases between them. Germline V lookup: CDR1 MDHEN, CDR2 SYDVKM. The CDR3 is 15 residues long. The CDR3: CASTHPVGHPYEQYF. As DNA, the CDR3 is TGTGCCAGCACCCACCCCGTCGGACATCCCTACGAGCAGTACTTC.

The chain employs TRBV11-2 and TRBJ2-2; D is undetermined. CDR3 length equals 17 residues. The V gene's germline CDR1 is SGHAT and CDR2 FQNNGV. V dropped 5 bases and J dropped 0 bases, with 16 bases sitting between them. The CDR3 bases are TGTGCCAGCAGCCCCTTCCCCACAGAACCGAACACCGGGGAGCTGTTTTTT. Translation gives CASSPFPTEPNTGELFF. The full variable domain, rest sourced from reference TRBV11-2 and TRBJ2-2, is EAGVAQSPRYKIIEKRQSVAFWCNPISGHATLYWYQQILGQGPKLLIQFQNNGVVDDSQLPKDRFSAERLKGVDSTLKIQPAKLEDSAVYLCASSPFPTEPNTGELFFGEGSRLTVL.